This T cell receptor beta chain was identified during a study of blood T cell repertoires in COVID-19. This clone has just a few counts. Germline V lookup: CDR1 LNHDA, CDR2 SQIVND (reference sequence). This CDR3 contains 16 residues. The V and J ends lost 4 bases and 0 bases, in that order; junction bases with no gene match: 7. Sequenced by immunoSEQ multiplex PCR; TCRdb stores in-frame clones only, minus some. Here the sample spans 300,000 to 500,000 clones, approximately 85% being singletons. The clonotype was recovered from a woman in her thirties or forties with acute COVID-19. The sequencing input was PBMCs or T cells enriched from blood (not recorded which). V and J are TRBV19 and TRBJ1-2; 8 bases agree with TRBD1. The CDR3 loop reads CASSTMGQVSNYGYTF. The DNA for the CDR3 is TGTGCCAGTAGTACTATGGGACAGGTGTCTAACTATGGCTACACCTTC.